The text below deals with one T cell receptor (beta chain). In the authors' methods: Estimation of nucleated cell counts was performed using reference gene primer amplification. TCRdb keeps only in-frame clones here, not all; method: immunoSEQ multiplex PCR. V and J calls and clone size follow that table, whereas D and trimming were derived from the DNA. The sample records just over 300,000 clones, 87% being singletons. Germline CDR1 MDHEN, CDR2 SYDVKM. This CDR3 has 15 amino acids. V gave up 3 bases and J gave up 7 bases; unmatched junction bases: 8. The data were taken from a study of blood T cell repertoires in COVID-19. Study information: Sources were T cells, B-cell-depleted T cells, or PBMCs; the material itself was cDNA or gDNA.

Residents of about two dozen US areas, aged roughly 18 to 90 years, made up the participants. The V and J genes are TRBV28 and TRBJ2-7; 11 bases align to TRBD1. This clonotype was sampled from a woman aged 18-29 years who had recovered from COVID-19. What was sequenced was PBMCs or T cells enriched from blood (not recorded which). The CDR3 sequence is CASSLRGTGGLEQYF. As DNA, the CDR3 is TGTGCCAGCAGTTTGCGCGGGACAGGGGGTTTGGAGCAGTACTTC.